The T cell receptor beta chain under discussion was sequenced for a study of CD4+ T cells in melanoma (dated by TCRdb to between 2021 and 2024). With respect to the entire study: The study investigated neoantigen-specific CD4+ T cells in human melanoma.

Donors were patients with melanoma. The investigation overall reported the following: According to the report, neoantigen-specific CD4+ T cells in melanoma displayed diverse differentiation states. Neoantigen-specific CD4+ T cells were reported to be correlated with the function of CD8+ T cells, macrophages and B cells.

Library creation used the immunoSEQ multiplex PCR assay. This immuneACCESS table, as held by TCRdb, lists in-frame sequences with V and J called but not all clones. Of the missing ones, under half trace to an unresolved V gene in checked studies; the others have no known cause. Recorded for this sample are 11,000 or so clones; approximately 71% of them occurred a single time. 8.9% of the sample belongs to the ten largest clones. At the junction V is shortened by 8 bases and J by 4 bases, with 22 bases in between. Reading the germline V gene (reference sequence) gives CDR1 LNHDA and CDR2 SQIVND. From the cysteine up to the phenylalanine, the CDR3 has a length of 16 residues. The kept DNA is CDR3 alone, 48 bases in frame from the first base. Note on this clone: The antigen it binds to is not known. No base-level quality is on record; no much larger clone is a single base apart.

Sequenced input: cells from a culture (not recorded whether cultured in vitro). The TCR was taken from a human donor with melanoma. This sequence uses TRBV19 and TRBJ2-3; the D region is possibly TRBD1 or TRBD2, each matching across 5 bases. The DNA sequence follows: TGTGCCAGTGCTAAAGGGGTCGTAGGGAGATCAGATACGCAGTATTTT. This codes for CASAKGVVGRSDTQYF.